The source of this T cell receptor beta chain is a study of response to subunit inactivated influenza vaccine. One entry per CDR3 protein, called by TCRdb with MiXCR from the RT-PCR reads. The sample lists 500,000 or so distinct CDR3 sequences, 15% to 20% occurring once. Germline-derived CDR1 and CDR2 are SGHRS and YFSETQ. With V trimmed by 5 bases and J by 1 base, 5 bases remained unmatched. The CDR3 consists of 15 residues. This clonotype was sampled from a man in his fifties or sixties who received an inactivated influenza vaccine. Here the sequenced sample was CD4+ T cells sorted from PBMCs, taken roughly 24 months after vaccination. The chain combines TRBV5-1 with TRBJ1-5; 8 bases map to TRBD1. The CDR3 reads CASRGTGTSNQPQHF. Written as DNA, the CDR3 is TGCGCCAGCAGGGGGACAGGAACGAGCAATCAGCCCCAGCATTTT.